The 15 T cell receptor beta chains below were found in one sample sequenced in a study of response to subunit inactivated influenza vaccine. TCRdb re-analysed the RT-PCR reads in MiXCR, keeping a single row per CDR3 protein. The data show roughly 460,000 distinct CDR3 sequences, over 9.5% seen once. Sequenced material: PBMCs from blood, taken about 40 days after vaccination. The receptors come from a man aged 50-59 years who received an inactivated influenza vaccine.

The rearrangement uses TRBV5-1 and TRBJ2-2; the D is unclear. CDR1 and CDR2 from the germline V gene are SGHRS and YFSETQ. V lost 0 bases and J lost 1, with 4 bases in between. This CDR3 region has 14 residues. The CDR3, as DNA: TGCGCCAGCAGCTTGGAACAGAACACCGGGGAGCTGTTTTTT. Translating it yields CASSLEQNTGELFF.

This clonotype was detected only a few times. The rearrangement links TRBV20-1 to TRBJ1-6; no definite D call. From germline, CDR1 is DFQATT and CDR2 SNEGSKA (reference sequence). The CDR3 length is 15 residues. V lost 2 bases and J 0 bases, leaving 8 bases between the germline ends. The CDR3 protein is CSARLESSYNSPLHF. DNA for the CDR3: TGCAGTGCTAGACTGGAGAGCTCCTATAATTCACCCCTCCACTTT.

CDR3 DNA sequence: TGCGCCAGCAGCCAGGACAGGGTGGAGAGCTCCTACGAGCAGTACTTC. This codes for CASSQDRVESSYEQYF. V usage is TRBV4-1 and J usage is TRBJ2-7, with 8 bases fitting TRBD1. The CDR3 is made up of 16 amino acids. Germline-derived CDR1 and CDR2 are MGHRA and YSYEKL. Germline trimming cut 3 bases from V and 0 bases from J; bases unmatched to any gene: 7.

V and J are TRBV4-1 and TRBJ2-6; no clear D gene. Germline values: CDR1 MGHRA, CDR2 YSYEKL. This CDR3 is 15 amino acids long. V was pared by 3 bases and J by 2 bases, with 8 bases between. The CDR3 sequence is CASSQTQAGANVLTF. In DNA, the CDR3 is TGCGCCAGCAGCCAGACCCAGGCTGGGGCCAACGTCCTGACTTTC.

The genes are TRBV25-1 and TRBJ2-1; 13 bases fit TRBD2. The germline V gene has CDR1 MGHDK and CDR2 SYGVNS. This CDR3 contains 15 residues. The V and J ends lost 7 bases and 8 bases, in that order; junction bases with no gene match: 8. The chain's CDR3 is CASTEGLAGYYEQFF. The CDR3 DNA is TGTGCCAGCACCGAGGGACTAGCGGGGTACTATGAGCAGTTCTTC. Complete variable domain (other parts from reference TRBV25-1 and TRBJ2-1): EADIYQTPRYLVIGTGKKITLECSQTMGHDKMYWYQQDPGMELHLIHYSYGVNSTEKGDLSSESTVSRIRTEHFPLTLESARPSHTSQYLCASTEGLAGYYEQFFGPGTRLTVL.

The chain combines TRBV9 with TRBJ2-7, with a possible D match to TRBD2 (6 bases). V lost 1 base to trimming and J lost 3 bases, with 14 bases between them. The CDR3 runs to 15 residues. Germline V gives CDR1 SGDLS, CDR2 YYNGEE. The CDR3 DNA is TGTGCCAGCAGCGTAACGGGACTCCCTGACTACGAGCAGTACTTC. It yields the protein CASSVTGLPDYEQYF.

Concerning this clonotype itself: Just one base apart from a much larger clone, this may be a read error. The CDR3 sequence: CGSSLVGTRDNEQFF. The DNA of the CDR3 is TGTGGCAGCAGCTTAGTCGGGACTAGAGACAATGAGCAGTTCTTC. This chain connects TRBV7-8 to TRBJ2-1; 8 nucleotides line up with TRBD2. The CDR3 is 15 amino acids. The V gene's germline CDR1 is SGHVS and CDR2 FQNEAQ.

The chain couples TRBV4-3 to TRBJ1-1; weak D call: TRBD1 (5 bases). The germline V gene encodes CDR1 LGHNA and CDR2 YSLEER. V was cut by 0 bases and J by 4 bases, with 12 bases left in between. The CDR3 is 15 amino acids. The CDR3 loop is CASSQEGRDGTEAFF. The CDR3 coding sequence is TGCGCCAGCAGCCAAGAAGGCAGGGATGGCACTGAAGCTTTCTTT.

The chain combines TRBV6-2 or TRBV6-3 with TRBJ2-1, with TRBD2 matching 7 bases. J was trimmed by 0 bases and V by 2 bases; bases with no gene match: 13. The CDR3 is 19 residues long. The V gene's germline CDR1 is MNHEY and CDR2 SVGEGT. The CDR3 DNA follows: TGTGCCAGCAGTTACCCGATCCAAAAAAGCGGGAACTCCTACAATGAGCAGTTCTTC. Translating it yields CASSYPIQKSGNSYNEQFF.

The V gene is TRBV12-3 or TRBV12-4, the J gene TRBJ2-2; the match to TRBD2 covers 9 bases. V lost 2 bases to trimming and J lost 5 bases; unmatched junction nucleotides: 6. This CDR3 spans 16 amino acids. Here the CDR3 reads CASSLQAGGKTGELFF. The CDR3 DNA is TGTGCCAGCAGTTTACAAGCGGGAGGTAAAACCGGGGAGCTGTTTTTT.

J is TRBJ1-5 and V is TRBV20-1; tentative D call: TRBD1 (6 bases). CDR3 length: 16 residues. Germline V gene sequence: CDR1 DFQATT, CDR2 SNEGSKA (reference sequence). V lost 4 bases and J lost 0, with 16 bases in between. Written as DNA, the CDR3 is TGCAGTGCTATAACGTCCTTACAGGGTAGCAATCAGCCCCAGCATTTT. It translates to CSAITSLQGSNQPQHF.

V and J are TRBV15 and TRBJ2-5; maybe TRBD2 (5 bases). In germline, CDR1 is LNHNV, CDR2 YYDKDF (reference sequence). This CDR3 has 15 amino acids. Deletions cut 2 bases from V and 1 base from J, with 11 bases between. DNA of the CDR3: TGTGCCACCAGCAGATTGGGTCTAGCCCAAGAGACCCAGTACTTC. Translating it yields CATSRLGLAQETQYF.

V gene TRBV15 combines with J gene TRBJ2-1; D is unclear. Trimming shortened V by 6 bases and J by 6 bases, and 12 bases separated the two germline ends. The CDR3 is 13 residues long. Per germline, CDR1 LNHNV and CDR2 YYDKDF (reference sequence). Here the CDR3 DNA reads TGTGCCACCAGTAGCTCGTACTCCAATGAGCAGTTCTTC. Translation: CATSSSYSNEQFF.

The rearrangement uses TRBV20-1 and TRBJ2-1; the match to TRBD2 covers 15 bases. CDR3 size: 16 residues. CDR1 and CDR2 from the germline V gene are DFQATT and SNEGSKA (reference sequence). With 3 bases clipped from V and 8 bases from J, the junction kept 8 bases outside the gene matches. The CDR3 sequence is CSASPGTSGRSHEQFF. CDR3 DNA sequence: TGCAGTGCTAGTCCCGGGACTAGCGGGAGGTCACATGAGCAGTTCTTC.

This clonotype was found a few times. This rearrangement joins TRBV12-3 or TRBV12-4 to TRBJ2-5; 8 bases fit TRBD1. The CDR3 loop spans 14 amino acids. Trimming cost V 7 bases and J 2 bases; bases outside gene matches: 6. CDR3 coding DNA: TGTGCCAGCAACGGAGACAGGGGACAAGAGACCCAGTACTTC. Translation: CASNGDRGQETQYF.